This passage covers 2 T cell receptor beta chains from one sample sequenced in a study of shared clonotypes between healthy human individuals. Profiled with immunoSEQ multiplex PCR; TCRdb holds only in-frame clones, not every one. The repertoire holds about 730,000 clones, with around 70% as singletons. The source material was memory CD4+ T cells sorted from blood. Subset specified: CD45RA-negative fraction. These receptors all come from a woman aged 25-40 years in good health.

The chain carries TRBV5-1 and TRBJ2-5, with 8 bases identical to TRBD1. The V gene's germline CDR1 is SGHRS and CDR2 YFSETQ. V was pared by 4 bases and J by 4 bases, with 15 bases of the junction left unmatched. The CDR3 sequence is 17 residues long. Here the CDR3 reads CASSRNWQGAGGETQYF. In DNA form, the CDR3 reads TGCGCCAGCAGCAGGAATTGGCAGGGGGCCGGCGGAGAGACCCAGTACTTC.

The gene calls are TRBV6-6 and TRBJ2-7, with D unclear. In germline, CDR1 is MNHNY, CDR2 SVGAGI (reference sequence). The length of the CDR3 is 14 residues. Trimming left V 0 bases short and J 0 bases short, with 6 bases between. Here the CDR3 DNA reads TGTGCCAGCAGTTACTCGGGAAGCTCCTACGAGCAGTACTTC. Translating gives CASSYSGSSYEQYF.